This TCR beta chain was captured in a study of resident and recirculating memory T cells in vitiligo. Germline V CDR1 and CDR2: SGHNT, YYREEE (reference sequence). Trimming removed 4 bases from V and 3 bases from J; junction bases left unmatched: 6. CDR3 length: 14 residues. Patients who had received treatment within the previous three months were excluded. This clone was observed once. Antigen: not known. Repertoires were generated with immunoSEQ multiplex PCR, while TCRdb's copy carries only in-frame clones and drops some. Altogether some 70,000 clones are present, approximately 89% being singletons, with the ten largest covering 4.9%. Study findings and constraints: TCR sequences were not conserved across biopsy sites or patients. No unique dominant TCR clone was found in vitiligo lesions.

Sequencing was carried out using blood. The source of this sequence is a male donor with vitiligo. This chain connects TRBV5-4 to TRBJ1-2, with 7 bases aligning to TRBD1. DNA for the CDR3: TGTGCCAGCAGCGGACAGGTCTCTGACTATGGCTACACCTTC. Encoded protein: CASSGQVSDYGYTF.